The 8 T cell receptor beta chains in this list originate from one sample, sequenced in a study of PD-1 blockade in classical Hodgkin lymphoma. TCRdb keeps only in-frame clones here, not all; method: immunoSEQ multiplex PCR. The table records 26,000 or so clones, approximately 80% of them present only once. All the patients suffered relapse after autologous stem cell transplantation, and brentuximab vedotin exposure differed. CD4+ T cells were purified from thawed PBMCs by magnetic negative selection. The specimen comprised CD4+ T cells from blood, sampled at baseline. Receptor source: a human donor with classical Hodgkin lymphoma.

This chain uses TRBV2 with TRBJ2-2, with a weak D call TRBD1 (6 bases). V lost 6 bases, J lost 2 bases, and 13 bases lay in between. Germline CDR1 SNHLY, CDR2 FYNNEI. The CDR3 contains 15 residues. The CDR3 nucleotides are TGTGCCAGCAGCCGATGGACAGTAAACACCGGGGAGCTGTTTTTT. Its translation is CASSRWTVNTGELFF.

V usage is TRBV5-8 and J usage is TRBJ1-5; tentatively, D is TRBD1 (6 bases). Germline values: CDR1 SGHTS, CDR2 YDEGEE. This CDR3 comprises 15 residues. V was pared by 0 bases and J by 6 bases, with 13 bases between. The DNA of the CDR3 is TGTGCCAGCAGCTTGGGGTTTACGGGGGCTCAGCCCCAGCATTTT. Protein: CASSLGFTGAQPQHF.

This clone is categorized as medium-sized. The genes are TRBV5-4 and TRBJ1-2; D might be TRBD1 (5 bases). Germline V gives CDR1 SGHNT, CDR2 YYREEE (reference sequence). V gave up 0 bases and J gave up 6 bases, with 18 bases separating them. The CDR3 runs to 16 residues. DNA of the CDR3: TGTGCCAGCAGCTTGGAAGTATTCGGCAGGGCCAATGGCTACACCTTC. Its protein product is CASSLEVFGRANGYTF.

This clone occurred a few times. The chain combines TRBV6-1 with TRBJ1-2, with D tentatively TRBD1 (5 bases). Deletions cut 1 base from V and 0 bases from J, with 12 bases between. The CDR3 totals 16 residues. Germline lookup yields CDR1 MNHNS and CDR2 SASEGT. CDR3 bases: TGTGCCAGCAGTGAAGTAGCGACAGTAGCTAACTATGGCTACACCTTC. This codes for CASSEVATVANYGYTF.

This clone was seen once. The chain has TRBV11-3 and TRBJ2-2; D is uncertain. The CDR3 extends over 13 amino acids. Per germline, CDR1 SGHNT and CDR2 YENEEA. V was cut by 5 bases and J by 4 bases, with 8 bases left in between. CDR3 amino acids: CASSLRSTGELFF. The CDR3 nucleotides are TGTGCCAGCAGCCTTAGGAGCACCGGGGAGCTGTTTTTT. The full variable domain, rest sourced from reference TRBV11-3 and TRBJ2-2, is EAGVVQSPRYKIIEKKQPVAFWCNPISGHNTLYWYLQNLGQGPELLIRYENEEAVDDSQLPKDRFSAERLKGVDSTLKIQPAELGDSAVYLCASSLRSTGELFFGEGSRLTVL.

The V call is TRBV7-2, the J call TRBJ2-5; unclear D gene. The CDR3 loop spans 14 amino acids. Germline assignment: CDR1 SGHTA and CDR2 FQGNSA. Trimming took 5 bases from V and 4 from J, leaving 14 bases between them. CDR3 DNA sequence: TGTGCCAGCAGCAACCCCCCAGGTCGAGAGACCCAGTACTTC. Translation: CASSNPPGRETQYF.

V and J are TRBV5-1 and TRBJ1-3; D is undetermined. From germline, CDR1 is SGHRS and CDR2 YFSETQ. The CDR3 is 14 residues long. Trimming cost V 3 bases and J 8 bases, with 15 bases left between them. The DNA for the CDR3 is TGCGCCAGCAGCTCCCAGGACCTGTTGGACACCATATATTTT. Translating gives CASSSQDLLDTIYF.

The chain carries TRBV6-6 and TRBJ2-7; 9 positions match TRBD1. Germline V CDR1 and CDR2: MNHNY, SVGAGI (reference sequence). V shed 7 bases, J shed 3 bases, and the junction held 7 bases outside the gene matches. The CDR3 loop spans 14 amino acids. The CDR3 nucleotides are TGTGCCAGCATGTTGGGACAGGGCAGCTACGAGCAGTACTTC. This gives the protein CASMLGQGSYEQYF.